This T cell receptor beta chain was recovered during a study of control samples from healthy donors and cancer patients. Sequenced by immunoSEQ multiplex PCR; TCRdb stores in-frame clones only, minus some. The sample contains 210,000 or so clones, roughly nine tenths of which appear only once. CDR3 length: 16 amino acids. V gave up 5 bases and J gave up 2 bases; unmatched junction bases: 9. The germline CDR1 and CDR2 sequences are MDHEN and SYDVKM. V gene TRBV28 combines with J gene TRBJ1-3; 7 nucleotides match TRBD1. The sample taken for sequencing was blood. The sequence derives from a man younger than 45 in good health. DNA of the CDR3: TGTGCCAGCAGTCCCTCCGGGACAGAGGCTGGAAACACCATATATTTT. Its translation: CASSPSGTEAGNTIYF.